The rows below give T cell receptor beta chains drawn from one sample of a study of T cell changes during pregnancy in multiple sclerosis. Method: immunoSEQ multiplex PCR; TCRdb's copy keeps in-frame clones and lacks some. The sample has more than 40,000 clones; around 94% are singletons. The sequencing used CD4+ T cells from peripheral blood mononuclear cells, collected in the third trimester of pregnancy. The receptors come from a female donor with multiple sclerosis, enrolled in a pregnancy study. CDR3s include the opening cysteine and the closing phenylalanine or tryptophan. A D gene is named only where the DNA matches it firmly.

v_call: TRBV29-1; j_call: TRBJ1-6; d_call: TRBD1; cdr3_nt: TGCAGCGTTAGACAGGGGCCGAGTTCACCCCTCCACTTT; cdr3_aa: CSVRQGPSSPLHF
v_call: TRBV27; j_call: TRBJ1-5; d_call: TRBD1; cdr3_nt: TGTGCCAGCAGGCAGACAGGGCGTTTGGGTGAGCCCCAGCATTTT; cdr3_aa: CASRQTGRLGEPQHF
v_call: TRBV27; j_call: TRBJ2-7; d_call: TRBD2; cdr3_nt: TGTGCCAGCAGCGAACTAGCGGGGTTCTACGAGCAGTACTTC; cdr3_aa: CASSELAGFYEQYF
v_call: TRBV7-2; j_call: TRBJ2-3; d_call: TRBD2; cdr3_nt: TGTGCCAGCAGCCTAACCGGGACTAGCGTCACAGATACGCAGTATTTT; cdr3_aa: CASSLTGTSVTDTQYF
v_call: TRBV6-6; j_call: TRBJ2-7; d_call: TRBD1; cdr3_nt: TGTGCCAGCAGCCCTGACAGGGACGAGCAGTACTTC; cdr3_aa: CASSPDRDEQYF
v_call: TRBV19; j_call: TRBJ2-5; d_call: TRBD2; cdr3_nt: TGTGCCAGTATACCTACCGGGACTAGCGGGAGCGGCGGAGAGACCCAGTACTTC; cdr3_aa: CASIPTGTSGSGGETQYF
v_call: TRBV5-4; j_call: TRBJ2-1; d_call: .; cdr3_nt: TGTGCCAGCAGCTTGGAGTCTAGCACCAATGAGCAGTTCTTC; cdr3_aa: CASSLESSTNEQFF
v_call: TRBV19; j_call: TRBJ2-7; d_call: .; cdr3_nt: TGTGCCAGTAGTATCGACCCCAGGGGGGCCTACGAGCAGTACTTC; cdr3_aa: CASSIDPRGAYEQYF
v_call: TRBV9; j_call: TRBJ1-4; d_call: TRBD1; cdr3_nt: TGTGCCAGCAGCGTTCAGGGGGCTAATGAAAAACTGTTTTTT; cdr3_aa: CASSVQGANEKLFF
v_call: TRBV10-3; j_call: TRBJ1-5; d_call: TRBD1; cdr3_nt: TGTGCCATCGGAAGGACAGGGGACAATCAGCCCCAGCATTTT; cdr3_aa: CAIGRTGDNQPQHF
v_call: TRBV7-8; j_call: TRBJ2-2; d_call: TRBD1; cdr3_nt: TGTGCCAGCAGCTTATCCGGGACAGGGGGCGGCACCGGGGAGCTGTTTTTT; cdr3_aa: CASSLSGTGGGTGELFF
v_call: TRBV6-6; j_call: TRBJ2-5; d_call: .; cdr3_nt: TGTGCCAGCAGTCCGCGACCGGACAGCTCCCAAGAGACCCAGTACTTC; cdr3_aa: CASSPRPDSSQETQYF
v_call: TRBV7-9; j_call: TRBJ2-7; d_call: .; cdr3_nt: TGTGCCAGCAGCCGACAACGGGATAACTCCTACGAGCAGTACTTC; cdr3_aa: CASSRQRDNSYEQYF
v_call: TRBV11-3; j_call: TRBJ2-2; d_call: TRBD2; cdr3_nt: TGTGCCAGCAGGGAGCGGGAAACCGGGGAGCTGTTTTTT; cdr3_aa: CASRERETGELFF
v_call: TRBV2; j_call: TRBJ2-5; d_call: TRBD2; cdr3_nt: TGTGCCAGCAGTGCAGCGGGACTAGCGGGAGCAGAGACCCAGTACTTC; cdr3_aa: CASSAAGLAGAETQYF